The T cell receptor (beta chain) under discussion was sequenced for a study of blood T cell repertoires in COVID-19. Study-wide context: Spain, Italy and the United States supplied samples that represented acute and convalescent COVID-19.

Followed longitudinally, the Seattle patients had been enrolled during active infection. The ends lost 6 bases at V and 4 bases at J; junction bases unmatched: 5. The germline gives CDR1 SNHLY, CDR2 FYNNEI. The CDR3 totals 13 residues. The authors' processing: Nucleated cell counts were estimated from reference gene primer amplification. Assay: immunoSEQ multiplex PCR; the TCRdb copy retains only in-frame clones and omits some. V and J calls and clone size come straight from that table; D and trimming were deduced from the DNA. This repertoire shows about 82,000 clones, around 80% found once; its top ten account for about a third.

Source material: peripheral blood. The receptor was isolated from a man in his sixties with COVID-19, enrolled during active disease. The chain has TRBV2 and TRBJ2-7, with 8 bases lining up with TRBD1. The CDR3 region has the DNA TGTGCCAGCAGCAGGGGGCTATTGTACGAGCAGTACTTC. Amino acids: CASSRGLLYEQYF.